The source of this T cell receptor beta chain is a study of graft-versus-host responses after intestinal transplantation. This table comes from immunoSEQ multiplex PCR, and its TCRdb copy is limited to in-frame clones, with some not included. Here the sample spans under 80,000 clones, approximately 92% being singletons. The CDR3 length is 14 residues. Trimming cost V 0 bases and J 2 bases, with 7 bases left between them. CDR1 is MGHDK, CDR2 SYGVNS, per germline. The chain has TRBV25-1 and TRBJ1-2, with a tentative D call TRBD1 (5 bases). The sequence derives from a human patient who received an intestinal transplant, so some T cells may come from the graft donor. The specimen comprised PBMCs, sampled 98 days after intestinal transplantation. The CDR3 nucleotides are TGTGCCAGCAGTGAATATGGGGGAAACTATGGCTACACCTTC. Its protein product is CASSEYGGNYGYTF.